The present TCR beta chain was sequenced within a study of blood T cell repertoires in COVID-19. Study overall: Sample material is recorded as cDNA or gDNA derived from T cells, B-cell-depleted T cells, or PBMCs.

In the authors' workflow: Amplification of reference gene primers was used by the study to estimate nucleated cell counts. The method was immunoSEQ multiplex PCR; TCRdb's version includes in-frame clones alone and lacks a portion of them. That table furnishes V, J and clone size, whereas the DNA furnished D and trimming. Found here are 250,000 to 300,000 clones, roughly 89% of them singletons; the top ten hold roughly 2.3%. There are 16 residues in the CDR3. With V trimmed by 0 bases and J by 0 bases, 4 bases remained unmatched. CDR1 is SGHTA and CDR2 is FQGNSA in the germline V gene. The sample comprised peripheral blood. The receptor comes from a man aged 45-65 years with acute or convalescent COVID-19. The rearrangement links TRBV7-2 to TRBJ2-7; 8 bases are a match to TRBD2. CDR3 region: CASSLASLAGSYEQYF. DNA of the CDR3: TGTGCCAGCAGCTTAGCTAGCCTAGCGGGCTCCTACGAGCAGTACTTC.